This is a list of T cell receptor beta chains from one sample in a study of blood T cell repertoires in COVID-19. The protocol was immunoSEQ multiplex PCR, while the TCRdb copy is restricted to in-frame clones and leaves out a portion. Found here are fewer than 300,000 clones, around 83% of them singletons; the top ten hold around 5%. Source material: PBMCs or T cells enriched from blood (not recorded which). The receptors were sampled from a middle-aged man who had been exposed to COVID-19. CDR3s include the opening cysteine and the closing phenylalanine or tryptophan. D genes are given only for firm matches. Clone size is shown for a subset of rows, as once, few, many or a class of expanded clone.

TRBV12-5	few	TRBD1	TRBJ2-3	TGTGCTAGTGGTCCCGGGACAGGGGTGGGAGGCCCAGATACGCAGTATTTT	CASGPGTGVGGPDTQYF
TRBV7-9	.	TRBD2	TRBJ2-2	TGTGCCAGCAGCCGGGTGGGTAGCGGGATCACCGGGGAGCTGTTTTTT	CASSRVGSGITGELFF
TRBV7-8	.	TRBD1	TRBJ1-5	TGTGCCAGCAGCTTAGGGGGGACAGGGGGCGTCGATCAGCCCCAGCATTTT	CASSLGGTGGVDQPQHF
TRBV5-1	.	TRBD1	TRBJ2-5	TGCGCCAGCAGCCTCCGGGACAGCAAAGAGACCCAGTACTTC	CASSLRDSKETQYF
TRBV5-1	.	.	TRBJ1-1	TGCGCCAGCAGCTTGGGAAGCGGCCCTAGGTCGATCGACACTGAAGCTTTCTTT	CASSLGSGPRSIDTEAFF
TRBV27	.	TRBD2	TRBJ2-1	TGTGCCAGCAGACTAGCGGGAGACTCCTACAATGAGCAGTTCTTC	CASRLAGDSYNEQFF
TRBV13	.	TRBD1	TRBJ2-1	TGTGCCAGCAGCCCGACAGGGTACAATGAGCAGTTCTTC	CASSPTGYNEQFF
TRBV30	many	.	TRBJ1-1	TGTGCCTGGAGTGTGGGTTTCGGGTCCCAAGCTGAAGCTTTCTTT	CAWSVGFGSQAEAFF
TRBV30	.	TRBD1	TRBJ1-1	TGTGCCTGGACTCCGCAGGGGGATAGTCCGGCTTTCTTT	CAWTPQGDSPAFF
TRBV27	.	TRBD2	TRBJ2-5	TGTGCCAGCAGCTCCGGACTAGCTTTCATGGAGACCCAGTACTTC	CASSSGLAFMETQYF